This T cell receptor beta chain appears in the sequencing data of a study of graft-versus-host responses after intestinal transplantation. Study context: All recipients were transplanted with multivisceral, liver-intestinal, or isolated intestinal grafts. Whole-study results and caveats: GvH clones were identified in recipient marrow, with some first appearing in ileum or blood. The presence of high graft-versus-host to host-versus-graft clonal ratios in allografts characterized patients with graft-donor T cell macrochimerism.

This clone appeared a single time. Its antigen is undetermined. TCRdb's table, derived via immunoSEQ multiplex PCR, lists solely in-frame clones and lacks some. The data show 25,000 to 35,000 clones, about 80% seen once. Trimming removed 1 base from V and 7 bases from J, with 11 bases in between. CDR3 length: 14 amino acids. CDR1 LGHNA and CDR2 YNFKEQ come from the germline V gene. Sequenced material: unstimulated CD8+ T cells sorted from spleen or lymph node cells, taken before intestinal transplant. The chain uses TRBV4-2 and TRBJ1-5; weak D call: TRBD1 (6 bases). This receptor was obtained from a human donor who received an intestinal transplant. In DNA, the CDR3 is TGTGCCAGCAGCCAAGGCACAGGGCCCCAGCCCCAGCATTTT. Its translation is CASSQGTGPQPQHF.